This entry describes one T cell receptor (beta chain). This clone was detected only a few times. Its antigen is still unknown. Base qualities are not provided; no much larger clone lies one nucleotide away. The germline V gene gives CDR1 as MGHRA and CDR2 as YSYEKL. V loses 4 bases, J loses 1 base, and the germline ends lie 10 bases apart. Including the terminal cysteine and phenylalanine, the CDR3 comprises 14 residues. Only CDR3 DNA remains: 42 bases, in frame from the first base. The sample comes from a study of shared T cell receptors in the human thymus (dated by TCRdb to the early 2020s). About the full investigation: The study examined how self-reactive, shared T-cell receptor alpha chains are generated in the human thymus.

Receptor libraries were prepared by the immunoSEQ multiplex PCR assay. Here the immuneACCESS table is served through TCRdb, limited to in-frame sequences with V and J called. Missing clones are a known gap in these copies; in checked studies unresolved V genes cover under half, and the rest lacks a known reason. For this sample there are 500,000 to 850,000 clones; around 87% appear just once. About 0.0094% of the sample is held by the ten biggest clonotypes. These same data were also listed under a study on human thymus T cells. From the second report: Immunologically healthy infants undergoing open corrective cardiac surgery for congenital heart defects in Finland were used as donors. Thymus tissue was obtained as surgical resects removed during corrective cardiac surgery. Biased V and J gene segment usage appeared to be present in both thymic and peripheral blood repertoires. The related research found that thymic TCR repertoires overlapped highly between unrelated individuals. TCR alpha and beta repertoires from about eight infant thymus samples and a few related peripheral blood samples were characterized in the study. The infant donors were about 6 to 244 days old, and the cohort included more than five males and two females. Thymocytes were mechanically released from the tissue and were stored as pellets of roughly 10-32 million cells at -70 degrees C. Genomic DNA was extracted from frozen cell pellets with a QIAsymphony instrument. The immunoSEQ multiplex PCR assay was used to amplify the TCRB and TCRAD loci from a standardized quantity of quality-controlled genomic DNA. Amplicons spanned the V(D)J region at a length sufficient to cover the CDR3 and identify V and J genes. The amplicons were sequenced on an Illumina platform via the commercial immunoSEQ service. Corrections for primer bias and sequencing errors followed previously described methods, while TCRAD and TCRB definitions were based on the IMGT database. Repertoires were analysed with immunoSEQ Analyzer 3.0 and VDJTools, covering basic statistics, V/J segment usage, diversity estimates, rarefaction and pairwise overlap. Diversity was estimated with Chao1, ChaoE, Efron-Thisted, Shannon and inverse Simpson indices, and also on datasets down-sampled to the smallest sample. For repertoire overlap, CDR3 nucleotide sequence, V gene and J gene had to match strictly, and clustering was done by Jaccard-based multidimensional scaling. Thymus samples yielded on average about 810,000 unique TCRB clonotypes, compared with about 80,000 from blood samples.

This clonotype was obtained from a boy under two years old with a congenital heart defect. Donor details come from another sample of the same person, matched by shared clones. The sequenced sample consisted of thymocytes. Recombination connected TRBV4-1 to TRBJ2-5; the D gene is perhaps TRBD2, from 6 matching bases. The CDR3 region reads CASSRAGIQETQYF. The sequenced DNA: TGCGCCAGCAGCCGAGCGGGCATCCAAGAGACCCAGTACTTC.